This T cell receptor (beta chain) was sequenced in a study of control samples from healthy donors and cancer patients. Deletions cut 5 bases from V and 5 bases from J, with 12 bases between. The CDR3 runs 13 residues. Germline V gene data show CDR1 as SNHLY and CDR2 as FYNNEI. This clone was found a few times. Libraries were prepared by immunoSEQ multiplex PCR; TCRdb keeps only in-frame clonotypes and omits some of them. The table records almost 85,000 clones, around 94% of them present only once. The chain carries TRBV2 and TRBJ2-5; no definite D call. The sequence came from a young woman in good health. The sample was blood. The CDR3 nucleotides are TGTGCCAGCAGTTGGTCGGTAAGGGAGACCCAGTACTTC. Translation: CASSWSVRETQYF. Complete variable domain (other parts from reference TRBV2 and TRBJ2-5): EPEVTQTPSHQVTQMGQEVILRCVPISNHLYFYWYRQILGQKVEFLVSFYNNEISEKSEIFDDQFSVERPDGSNFTLKIRSTKLEDSAMYFCASSWSVRETQYFGPGTRLLVL.